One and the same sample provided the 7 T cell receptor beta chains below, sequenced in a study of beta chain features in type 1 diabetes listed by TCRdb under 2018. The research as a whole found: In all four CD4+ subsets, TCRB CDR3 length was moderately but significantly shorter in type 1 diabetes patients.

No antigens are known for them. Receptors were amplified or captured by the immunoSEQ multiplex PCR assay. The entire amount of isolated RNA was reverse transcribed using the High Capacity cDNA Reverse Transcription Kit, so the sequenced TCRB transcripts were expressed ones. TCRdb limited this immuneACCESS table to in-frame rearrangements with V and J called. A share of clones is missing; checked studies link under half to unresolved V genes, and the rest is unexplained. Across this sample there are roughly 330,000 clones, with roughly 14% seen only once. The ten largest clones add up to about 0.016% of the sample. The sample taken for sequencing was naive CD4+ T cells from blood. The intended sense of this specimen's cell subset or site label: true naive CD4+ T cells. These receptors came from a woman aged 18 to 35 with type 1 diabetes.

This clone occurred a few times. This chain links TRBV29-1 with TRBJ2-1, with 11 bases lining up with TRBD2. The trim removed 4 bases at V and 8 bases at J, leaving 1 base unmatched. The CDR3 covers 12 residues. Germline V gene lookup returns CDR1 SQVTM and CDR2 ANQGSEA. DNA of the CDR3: TGCAGCGTTGGGACTAGCGGGCATGAGCAGTTCTTC. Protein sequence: CSVGTSGHEQFF.

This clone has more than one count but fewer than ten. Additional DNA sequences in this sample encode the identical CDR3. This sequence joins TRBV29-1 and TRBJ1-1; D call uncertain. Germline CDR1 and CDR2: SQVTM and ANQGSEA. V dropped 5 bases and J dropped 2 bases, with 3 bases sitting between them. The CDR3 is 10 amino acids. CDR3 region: CSVQNTEAFF. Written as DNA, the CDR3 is TGCAGCGTTCAAAACACTGAAGCTTTCTTT.

For the CDR3, the DNA is TGTGCCATCAGTGAGTCACAGAGCTCCTACGAGCAGTACTTC. This translates into CAISESQSSYEQYF. V and J are TRBV10-3 and TRBJ2-7; D is unresolved. CDR1 ENHRY and CDR2 SYGVKD come from the germline V gene. With 0 bases removed from V and 0 bases from J, the gap between germline ends came to 6 bases. The CDR3 is made up of 14 amino acids.

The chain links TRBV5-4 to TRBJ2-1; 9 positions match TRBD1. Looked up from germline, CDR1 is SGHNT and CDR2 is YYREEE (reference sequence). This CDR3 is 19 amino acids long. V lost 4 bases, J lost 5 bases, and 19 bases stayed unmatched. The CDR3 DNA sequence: TGTGCCAGCAGCACGTTCCGGGACAGGGACCCTTTCGGGAACAATGAGCAGTTCTTC. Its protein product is CASSTFRDRDPFGNNEQFF.

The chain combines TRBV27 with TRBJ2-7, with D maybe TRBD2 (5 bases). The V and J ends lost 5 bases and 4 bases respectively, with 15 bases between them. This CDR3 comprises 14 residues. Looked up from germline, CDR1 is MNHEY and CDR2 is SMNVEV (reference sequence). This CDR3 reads CASSAADASYEQYV. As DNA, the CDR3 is TGTGCCAGCAGTGCAGCGGACGCGTCTTACGAGCAGTACGTC.

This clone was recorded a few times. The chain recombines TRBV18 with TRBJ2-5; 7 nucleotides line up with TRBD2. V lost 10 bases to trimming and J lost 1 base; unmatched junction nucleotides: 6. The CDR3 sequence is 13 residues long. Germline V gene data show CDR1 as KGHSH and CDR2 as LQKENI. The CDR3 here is CATKGGGQETQYF. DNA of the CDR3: TGTGCCACCAAAGGCGGGGGCCAAGAGACCCAGTACTTC.

This CDR3 reads CASSLGPGTGGTQPQHF. Here the CDR3 DNA reads TGTGCCAGCAGCTTAGGTCCCGGGACAGGGGGTACTCAGCCCCAGCATTTT. V gene TRBV7-6 combines with J gene TRBJ1-5; 11 bases are shared with TRBD1. CDR1 is SGHVS, CDR2 FNYEAQ, per germline. Losses at the gene ends were 1 base for V and 6 bases for J; bases not matched to a gene: 8. This CDR3 has 17 residues.